This is a list of T cell receptor beta chains from one sample in a study of shared clonotypes between healthy human individuals. TCRdb keeps only in-frame clones here, not all; method: immunoSEQ multiplex PCR. This sample has more than 850,000 clones; around three quarters occur once, and the top ten carry under 0.65%. The material sequenced was memory CD4+ T cells from PBMCs. The receptors were sampled from a man aged 18 to 29 in good health. Some clones in this sample may be carry-over from other donors' samples. Each CDR3 is given with its conserved first and last residue. D genes are given only for firm matches. The size field is filled for only some rows; it gives once, few, many or a size class.

abundance,d_gene,v_gene,j_gene,CDR3nt,CDR3aa
once,NA,TRBV28,TRBJ2-1,TGTGCCAGCAAACTCCGGACATACAACAATGAGCAGTTCTTC,CASKLRTYNNEQFF
NA,NA,TRBV5-4,TRBJ2-5,TGTGCCAGCAGCTCCAAACATATACAAGAGACCCAGTACTTC,CASSSKHIQETQYF
NA,NA,TRBV14,TRBJ1-1,TGTGCCAGCAGCCCCCTCGGACCCAGGGGTGGCACTGAAGCTTTCTTT,CASSPLGPRGGTEAFF
NA,TRBD2,TRBV7-9,TRBJ2-3,TGTGCCAGCAGTTTGGGACTAGCGGGAGGAAGAGATACGCAGTATTTT,CASSLGLAGGRDTQYF
NA,NA,TRBV10-3,TRBJ2-5,TGTGCCATCAGTGAGCAATACCTCGAGACCCAGTACTTC,CAISEQYLETQYF
NA,TRBD1,TRBV6-5,TRBJ2-7,TGTGCCAGCAGCGAAAAGGGACAGTCCTACGAGCAGTACTTC,CASSEKGQSYEQYF
NA,TRBD1,TRBV7-9,TRBJ2-7,TGTGCCAGCAGCTTAGTGACAGGGGGCACCTACGAGCAGTACTTC,CASSLVTGGTYEQYF
NA,NA,TRBV6-7,TRBJ2-5,TGTGCCAGCAGTTACGGGCCGGGACTCACCCCGGGGTGGGAGACCCAGTACTTC,CASSYGPGLTPGWETQYF
NA,TRBD1,TRBV7-9,TRBJ1-2,TGTGCCAGCAGCTATCAGGGGGGAGGAGACTACACCTTC,CASSYQGGGDYTF
few,NA,TRBV11-2,TRBJ1-3,TGTGCCAGCAGCGCCGGGTCCGTATTCAACACCATATATTTT,CASSAGSVFNTIYF
NA,NA,TRBV6-5,TRBJ1-2,TGTGCCAGCAGGTGGCCGGGGGGTAACTATGGCTACACCTTC,CASRWPGGNYGYTF
NA,TRBD2,TRBV27,TRBJ2-2,TGTGCCAGCAGCCGAACGACTAGCAGTCGCGGGGAGCTGTTTTTT,CASSRTTSSRGELFF
once,NA,TRBV13,TRBJ2-2,TGTGCCAGCAGCCCTAAGACCCGGGGCGAGGGGACCGGGGAGCTGTTTTTT,CASSPKTRGEGTGELFF
NA,TRBD1,TRBV5-1,TRBJ1-2,TGCGCCAGCAGGACCTTGGGACAGAACTATGGCTACACCTTC,CASRTLGQNYGYTF
NA,NA,TRBV5-1,TRBJ2-2,TGCGCCAGCAGCTTGGACGCCAGGGTTGCCACCGGGGAGCTGTTTTTT,CASSLDARVATGELFF
NA,NA,TRBV10-3,TRBJ1-1,TGTGCCATCAGTGAGACTGGAATGGACACTGAAGCTTTCTTT,CAISETGMDTEAFF
NA,NA,TRBV28,TRBJ2-7,TGTGCCAGCAGTTTAGTTGCGGAGAGCTCCTACGAGCAGTACTTC,CASSLVAESSYEQYF
NA,TRBD2,TRBV28,TRBJ2-1,TGTGCCAGCAGTCCCCAGGGAGCGGGAGTGGTAGCAAATGAGCAGTTCTTC,CASSPQGAGVVANEQFF
NA,NA,TRBV27,TRBJ2-7,TGTGCCAGCAGTTACACGGGAACATCCTACGAGCAGTACTTC,CASSYTGTSYEQYF
NA,TRBD1,TRBV5-1,TRBJ1-1,TGCGCCAGCAGCTCCGCGACAGGGGGACTCACTGAAGCTTTCTTT,CASSSATGGLTEAFF
NA,NA,TRBV6-5,TRBJ1-1,TGTGCCAGCACCCCCATTCCCGGGGAAGGCACTGAAGCTTTCTTT,CASTPIPGEGTEAFF
NA,NA,TRBV10-3,TRBJ1-1,TGTGCCATCAGTGAAATTGGGGCAGCTTTCTTT,CAISEIGAAFF
NA,NA,TRBV15,TRBJ2-6,TGTGCCACCAGCAGAGAGCGAGGGCTCCGCTCTGGGGCCAACGTCCTGACTTTC,CATSRERGLRSGANVLTF
NA,NA,TRBV9,TRBJ2-5,TGTGCCAGCAGCGTAGAAGGCGAGACCCAGTACTTC,CASSVEGETQYF
NA,NA,TRBV29-1,TRBJ1-1,TGCAGCGTCGAAGAGGGGATGAACACTGAAGCTTTCTTT,CSVEEGMNTEAFF
once,TRBD2,TRBV18,TRBJ2-7,TGTGCCAGCTCGTCTCTAGCGGGCGGAGGGACCTACGAGCAGTACTTC,CASSSLAGGGTYEQYF
NA,TRBD1,TRBV29-1,TRBJ2-7,TGCAGCGTTTTGACAGGGTCTCACTACGAGCAGTACTTC,CSVLTGSHYEQYF
once,TRBD1,TRBV19,TRBJ1-2,TGTGCCAGTAGTAAAGGACAGGGCTTTGGCTATGGCTACACCTTC,CASSKGQGFGYGYTF
NA,TRBD2,TRBV4-1,TRBJ2-3,TGCGCCAGCAGCCAACCCACTAGCGGGAGGAAAGATACGCAGTATTTT,CASSQPTSGRKDTQYF
NA,NA,TRBV2,TRBJ2-3,TGTGCCAGCAGTGAAGGTACAGGAGGTACAGATACGCAGTATTTT,CASSEGTGGTDTQYF
once,NA,TRBV7-6,TRBJ2-3,TGTGCCAGCAGCTTAGAGGGAGGTACCCCAGATACGCAGTATTTT,CASSLEGGTPDTQYF
NA,TRBD2,TRBV9,TRBJ2-3,TGTGCCAGCAGCGTATGGACTAGCAGCACAGATACGCAGTATTTT,CASSVWTSSTDTQYF
NA,TRBD1,TRBV18,TRBJ1-2,TGTGCCAGCTCACCCAGGACAGGGACGAGTGGCTACACCTTC,CASSPRTGTSGYTF
once,NA,TRBV28,TRBJ1-5,TGTGCCAGCAGTTTCGAGTTACGCCTGGCCCAGCATTTT,CASSFELRLAQHF
NA,TRBD2,TRBV5-5,TRBJ2-1,TGTGCCAGCAGCCCGGGACTAGCGGGACGCAATGAGCAGTTCTTC,CASSPGLAGRNEQFF
few,NA,TRBV13,TRBJ2-6,TGTGCCAGCAGCTTCCGTATCTCTGGGGCCAACGTCCTGACTTTC,CASSFRISGANVLTF
NA,NA,TRBV20-1,TRBJ1-2,TGCAGTGCACCCAGGGGCTATGGCTACACCTTC,CSAPRGYGYTF
NA,TRBD2,TRBV9,TRBJ2-7,TGTGCCAGCAGCGTAGAGGCGGGAGGCCACTACGAGCAGTACTTC,CASSVEAGGHYEQYF
NA,NA,TRBV5-6,TRBJ2-1,TGTGCCAGCAGCTTGGGGGGCCCTAGCTCCTACAATGAGCAGTTCTTC,CASSLGGPSSYNEQFF
NA,TRBD1,TRBV5-4,TRBJ2-7,TGTGCCAGCAGCTTGGGTTGGCAGGGGGTCTACGAGCAGTACTTC,CASSLGWQGVYEQYF
once,TRBD1,TRBV4-1,TRBJ1-1,TGCGCCAGCAGCCAAATGACAGGGATGGTCACTGAAGCTTTCTTT,CASSQMTGMVTEAFF
NA,TRBD1,TRBV25-1,TRBJ2-1,TGTGCCAGCAGTCTCTTGACAGGGACCCTAAACCAGCAGTTCTTC,CASSLLTGTLNQQFF
few,NA,TRBV28,TRBJ1-1,TGTGCCAGCAGTACGCGGACTGAAGCTTTCTTT,CASSTRTEAFF
NA,NA,TRBV6-6,TRBJ2-2,TGTGCCAGCAGTTCTCCCTCAAACGCCGGGGAGCTGTTTTTT,CASSSPSNAGELFF
once,TRBD1,TRBV2,TRBJ2-1,TGTGCCAGCAGTGAAGGAGGGACAGCTGAAACAAGATTCCATGAGCAGTTCTTC,CASSEGGTAETRFHEQFF
NA,NA,TRBV7-2,TRBJ1-1,TGTGCCAGCAGCTCCCGGACAGCGAGGGACACTGAAGCTTTCTTT,CASSSRTARDTEAFF
NA,TRBD2,TRBV6-5,TRBJ2-7,TGTGCCAGCAGTTACTCGAGCCTCGCGGGAGCATACGAGCAGTACTTC,CASSYSSLAGAYEQYF
NA,NA,TRBV18,TRBJ1-1,TGTGCCAGCAACCCCCCCAGCGGGATGAACACTGAAGCTTTCTTT,CASNPPSGMNTEAFF
few,TRBD2,TRBV5-4,TRBJ2-1,TGTGCCAGCAGCTCCACTAGCGGCTCCTACAATGAGCAGTTCTTC,CASSSTSGSYNEQFF
NA,NA,TRBV30,TRBJ1-4,TGTGCCTGGACAAGGACAGAGAATGAAAAACTGTTTTTT,CAWTRTENEKLFF
NA,NA,TRBV5-4,TRBJ2-7,TGTGCCAGCAGCTTGAAAACGGGACGAACCTACGAGCAGTACTTC,CASSLKTGRTYEQYF
once,TRBD2,TRBV4-1,TRBJ2-3,TGCGCCAGCAGCCAAGAATCTTGGGTCGGGGGGGCCGCAGATACGCAGTATTTT,CASSQESWVGGAADTQYF
NA,NA,TRBV15,TRBJ1-3,TGTGCCACCGGGCCCAGCTCTGGAAACACCATATATTTT,CATGPSSGNTIYF
NA,NA,TRBV9,TRBJ2-2,TGTGCCAGCAGCGGTTCTCCACACAGGGCTCTTCTAACCGGGGAGCTGTTTTTT,CASSGSPHRALLTGELFF
NA,NA,TRBV6-5,TRBJ1-1,TGTGCCAGCAGTCCTCCGGGACACCCGAACACTGAAGCTTTCTTT,CASSPPGHPNTEAFF
NA,NA,TRBV11-3,TRBJ2-5,TGTGCCAGCAGCGTAGGGGGGGAAGAGACCCAGTACTTC,CASSVGGEETQYF
few,TRBD1,TRBV27,TRBJ2-3,TGTGCCAGCAGTTACGGGACAGGGCTCGAGGGTACGCAGTATTTT,CASSYGTGLEGTQYF
NA,TRBD1,TRBV6-5,TRBJ2-7,TGTGCCAGCAGTTACCAGGACAGGGGCCCCTACGAGCAGTACTTC,CASSYQDRGPYEQYF
once,TRBD1,TRBV28,TRBJ1-2,TGTGCCAGCAGCCCGACTGGGACAGGGGGTGGTGGCTACACCTTC,CASSPTGTGGGGYTF